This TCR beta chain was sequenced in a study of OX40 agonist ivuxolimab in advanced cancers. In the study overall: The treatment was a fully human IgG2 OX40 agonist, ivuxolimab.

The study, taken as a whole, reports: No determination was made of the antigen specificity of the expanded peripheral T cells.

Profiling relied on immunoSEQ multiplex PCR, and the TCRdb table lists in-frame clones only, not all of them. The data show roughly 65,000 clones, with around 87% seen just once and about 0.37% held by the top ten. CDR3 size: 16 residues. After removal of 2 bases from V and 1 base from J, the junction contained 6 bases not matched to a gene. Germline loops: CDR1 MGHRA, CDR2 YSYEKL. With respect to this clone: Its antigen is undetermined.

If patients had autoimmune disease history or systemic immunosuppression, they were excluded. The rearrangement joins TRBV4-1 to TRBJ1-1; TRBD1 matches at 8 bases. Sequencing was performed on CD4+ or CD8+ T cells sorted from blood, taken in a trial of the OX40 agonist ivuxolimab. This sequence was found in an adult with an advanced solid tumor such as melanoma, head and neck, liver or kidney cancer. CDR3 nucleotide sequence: TGCGCCAGCAGCCAACCCCAGGGGGCCCAGAACACTGAAGCTTTCTTT. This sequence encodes CASSQPQGAQNTEAFF.